The clone carrying this T cell receptor (beta chain) was seen only a few times. This sample was included in a study of blood T cell repertoires in COVID-19. Study context: Donors in the United States, Italy and Spain gave samples during acute or convalescent COVID-19.

Profiled with immunoSEQ multiplex PCR; TCRdb holds only in-frame clones, not every one. The sample yields about 110,000 clones, less than 85% seen once. J was trimmed by 8 bases and V by 6 bases; bases with no gene match: 12. CDR1 and CDR2 (germline): MDHEN, SYDVKM. The CDR3 length is 15 residues. V usage is TRBV28 and J usage is TRBJ2-1, with 8 bases aligning to TRBD2. Sequenced sample: peripheral blood. This TCR derives from a woman of 80 years or more with acute or convalescent COVID-19. CDR3 region: CASSRGGSQVDEQFF. The DNA of the CDR3 is TGTGCCAGCAGCCGGGGGGGGTCTCAAGTAGATGAGCAGTTCTTC.